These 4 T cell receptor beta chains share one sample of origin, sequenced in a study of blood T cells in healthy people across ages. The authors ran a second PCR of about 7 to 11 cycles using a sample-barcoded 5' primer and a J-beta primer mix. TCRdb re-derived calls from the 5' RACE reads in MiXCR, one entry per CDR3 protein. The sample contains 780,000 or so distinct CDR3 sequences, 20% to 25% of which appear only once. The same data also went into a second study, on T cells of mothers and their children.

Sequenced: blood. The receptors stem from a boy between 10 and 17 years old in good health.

The CDR3 DNA reads as TGTGCCAGCAGCTTAGGGCAGTTGGCCACCGGGGAGCTGTTTTTT. It encodes CASSLGQLATGELFF. The chain couples TRBV7-2 to TRBJ2-2, with unresolved D. The CDR3 is made up of 15 amino acids. Trimming took off 1 base at V and 4 bases at J, with 10 bases between the two ends. Per germline, CDR1 SGHTA and CDR2 FQGNSA.

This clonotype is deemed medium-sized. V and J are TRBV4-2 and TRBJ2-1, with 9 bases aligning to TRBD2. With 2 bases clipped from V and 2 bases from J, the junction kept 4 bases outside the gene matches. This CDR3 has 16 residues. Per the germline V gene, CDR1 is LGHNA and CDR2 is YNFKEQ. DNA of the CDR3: TGTGCCAGCAGCCAATTTAGCGGGAGTCCCTACAATGAGCAGTTCTTC. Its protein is CASSQFSGSPYNEQFF.

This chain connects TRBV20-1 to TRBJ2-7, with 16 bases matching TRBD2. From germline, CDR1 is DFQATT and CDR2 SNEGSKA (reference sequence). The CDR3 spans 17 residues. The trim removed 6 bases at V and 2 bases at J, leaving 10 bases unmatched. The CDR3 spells CSALGLAGGSVAYEQYF. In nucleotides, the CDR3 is TGCAGTGCCCTGGGACTAGCGGGAGGGTCCGTCGCCTACGAGCAGTACTTC.

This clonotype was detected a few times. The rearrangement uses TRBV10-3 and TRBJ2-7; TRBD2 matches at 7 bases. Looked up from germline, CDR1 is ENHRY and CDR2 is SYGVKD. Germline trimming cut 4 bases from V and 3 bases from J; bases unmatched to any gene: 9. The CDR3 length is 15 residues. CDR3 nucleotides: TGTGCCATCAGTGCCCTAGCGGCCTCTTACTACGAGCAGTACTTC. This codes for CAISALAASYYEQYF.